This is a list of T cell receptor beta chains from one sample in a study of OX40 agonist ivuxolimab in advanced cancers. Clones were read by immunoSEQ multiplex PCR, and TCRdb kept only the in-frame ones, dropping some. The sample yields some 45,000 clones, about 86% seen once. The input for sequencing was CD4+ or CD8+ T cells sorted from blood, taken in a trial of the OX40 agonist ivuxolimab. All receptors derive from an adult with an advanced solid tumor such as melanoma, head and neck, liver or kidney cancer. CDR3s include the opening cysteine and the closing phenylalanine or tryptophan. Each record gives: D gene, J gene, V gene, clone size, CDR3 protein, CDR3 DNA. A D gene is named only where the DNA matches it firmly. Size tells how often a clone was seen (once, few, many) or the class of an expanded clone, and some rows leave it out.

. | TRBJ2-4 | TRBV6-6 | . | CASSYSYRENIQYF | TGTGCCAGCAGTTACTCGTACAGAGAGAACATTCAGTACTTC
. | TRBJ1-3 | TRBV14 | . | CASRNGQYSGNTIYF | TGTGCCAGCAGGAATGGACAGTACTCTGGAAACACCATATATTTT
. | TRBJ1-5 | TRBV6-1 | . | CASRVRTRSNQPQHF | TGTGCCAGCAGGGTTAGAACGAGGAGCAATCAGCCCCAGCATTTT
TRBD1 | TRBJ2-7 | TRBV30 | . | CAQNSPGQGELYEQYF | TGTGCCCAAAACTCCCCGGGACAGGGGGAATTATACGAGCAGTACTTC
TRBD1 | TRBJ1-1 | TRBV9 | . | CASSVGGQGTEAFF | TGTGCCAGCAGCGTAGGGGGACAGGGCACTGAAGCTTTCTTT
. | TRBJ1-5 | TRBV28 | . | CASSTNQPQHF | TGTGCCAGCAGCACTAATCAGCCCCAGCATTTT
. | TRBJ2-7 | TRBV2 | . | CASSEALWGEAYF | TGTGCCAGCAGTGAAGCGCTTTGGGGGGAGGCGTACTTC
. | TRBJ2-6 | TRBV14 | . | CASRVTGPHSGANVLTF | TGTGCCAGCAGAGTGACGGGACCCCACTCTGGGGCCAACGTCCTGACTTTC
TRBD1 | TRBJ1-4 | TRBV19 | . | CASSLPGTGGKKLFF | TGTGCCAGTAGCCTTCCCGGGACAGGGGGCAAAAAACTGTTTTTT
. | TRBJ2-1 | TRBV4-2 | . | CASSLEGPGREQFF | TGTGCCAGCAGCTTGGAGGGGCCTGGTCGAGAGCAGTTCTTC
. | TRBJ2-3 | TRBV6-6 | once | CASTPRSESDTQYF | TGTGCCAGCACCCCCCGTAGTGAATCAGATACGCAGTATTTT
. | TRBJ1-2 | TRBV7-9 | . | CASSGDTNYGYTF | TGTGCCAGCAGCGGGGACACCAACTATGGCTACACCTTC
TRBD1 | TRBJ2-5 | TRBV2 | . | CASSVDRVEETQYF | TGTGCCAGCAGTGTAGACAGGGTAGAAGAGACCCAGTACTTC
. | TRBJ2-7 | TRBV5-6 | . | CASRIGGRAYEQYF | TGTGCCAGCAGGATCGGGGGAAGGGCCTACGAGCAGTACTTC
. | TRBJ1-3 | TRBV5-4 | . | CASSLAGGVSGNTIYF | TGTGCCAGCAGCTTGGCCGGGGGGGTTTCTGGAAACACCATATATTTT
. | TRBJ1-4 | TRBV5-1 | . | CASSYGSLIGDEKLFF | TGCGCCAGCAGCTACGGGTCACTCATAGGGGATGAAAAACTGTTTTTT
TRBD1 | TRBJ2-5 | TRBV19 | . | CASSRGQQETQYF | TGTGCCAGTAGCCGGGGACAGCAAGAGACCCAGTACTTC
. | TRBJ1-1 | TRBV5-1 | . | CASSTQGITEAFF | TGCGCCAGCAGCACCCAAGGGATCACTGAAGCTTTCTTT
TRBD1 | TRBJ1-3 | TRBV15 | . | CATARDRGSGNTIYF | TGTGCCACCGCCCGGGACAGGGGCTCTGGAAACACCATATATTTT
TRBD1 | TRBJ1-5 | TRBV19 | . | CASSIRGRDNQPQHF | TGTGCCAGTAGTATAAGGGGGCGAGACAATCAGCCCCAGCATTTT
TRBD2 | TRBJ2-7 | TRBV5-6 | . | CASSWGFAGGSYEQYF | TGTGCCAGCAGCTGGGGGTTTGCGGGAGGGAGCTACGAGCAGTACTTC
TRBD2 | TRBJ2-1 | TRBV5-1 | . | CASSPGLASNEQFF | TGCGCCAGCAGCCCGGGACTAGCGAGCAATGAGCAGTTCTTC
. | TRBJ1-2 | TRBV28 | . | CASSFLGGGGYGYTF | TGTGCCAGCAGTTTCCTGGGTGGGGGTGGCTATGGCTACACCTTC
. | TRBJ2-5 | TRBV4-2 | . | CASSQVWTVQETQYF | TGTGCCAGCAGCCAAGTCTGGACGGTCCAAGAGACCCAGTACTTC
. | TRBJ2-4 | TRBV27 | . | CASSFIGGLAKNIQYF | TGTGCCAGCAGTTTCATCGGGGGGCTGGCCAAAAACATTCAGTACTTC
. | TRBJ2-3 | TRBV7-6 | . | CASSRLVAGTDTQYF | TGTGCCAGCAGCCGGCTTGTAGCGGGCACAGATACGCAGTATTTT
TRBD1 | TRBJ1-4 | TRBV19 | . | CASIIPPTGGRPSHEKLFF | TGTGCCAGTATCATACCCCCGACAGGGGGCCGCCCCTCCCATGAAAAACTGTTTTTT
TRBD1 | TRBJ1-4 | TRBV6-1 | . | CASRTTGGDEKLFF | TGTGCCAGCAGGACGACAGGGGGGGATGAAAAACTGTTTTTT
TRBD2 | TRBJ2-7 | TRBV9 | . | CASSIMPSGSYEQYF | TGTGCCAGCAGCATAATGCCTAGCGGATCCTACGAGCAGTACTTC
. | TRBJ1-1 | TRBV29-1 | . | CSVEGTWGLGTMNTEAFF | TGCAGCGTTGAAGGGACTTGGGGCCTTGGGACCATGAACACTGAAGCTTTCTTT
. | TRBJ1-3 | TRBV27 | once | CASSGLTARNTIYF | TGTGCCAGCAGCGGATTGACTGCAAGAAACACCATATATTTT
. | TRBJ2-5 | TRBV7-3 | . | CASRLGAPLLQETQYF | TGTGCCAGCCGTCTGGGGGCACCTCTCCTCCAAGAGACCCAGTACTTC
. | TRBJ2-1 | TRBV4-1 | once | CASSQAIHDEQFF | TGCGCCAGCAGCCAGGCCATCCACGATGAGCAGTTCTTC
TRBD1 | TRBJ1-4 | TRBV9 | . | CASSSGQGQEKLFF | TGTGCCAGCAGCTCAGGACAGGGACAGGAAAAACTGTTTTTT
TRBD1 | TRBJ2-6 | TRBV7-9 | . | CASSLRDSLFSGANVLTF | TGTGCCAGCAGCCTCCGGGACAGCCTCTTCTCTGGGGCCAACGTCCTGACTTTC
TRBD2 | TRBJ2-1 | TRBV27 | . | CASRSLAGGLNEQFF | TGTGCCAGCAGATCGCTAGCGGGGGGGCTAAATGAGCAGTTCTTC
TRBD2 | TRBJ2-1 | TRBV4-1 | once | CASSQAPSGSYNEQFF | TGCGCCAGCAGCCAAGCACCTAGCGGCTCCTACAATGAGCAGTTCTTC
. | TRBJ1-5 | TRBV6-6 | few | CASRAGGGEGIQPQHF | TGTGCCAGCAGAGCCGGGGGGGGCGAAGGGATCCAGCCCCAGCATTTT
TRBD2 | TRBJ2-1 | TRBV5-1 | . | CASSLSGLAGHSRNEQFF | TGCGCCAGCAGCTTGTCTGGACTAGCGGGGCATTCTAGGAATGAGCAGTTCTTC
. | TRBJ2-3 | TRBV9 | . | CASRMDPRADTQYF | TGTGCCAGCAGAATGGACCCTCGGGCCGATACGCAGTATTTT
TRBD1 | TRBJ2-7 | TRBV2 | . | CASSEQGVGQYF | TGTGCCAGCAGCGAACAGGGGGTAGGGCAGTACTTC
. | TRBJ2-7 | TRBV10-1 | . | CASSSGKSYEQYF | TGCGCCAGCAGTTCAGGGAAGTCCTACGAGCAGTACTTC
. | TRBJ1-5 | TRBV5-1 | . | CASSLGQGSNQPQHF | TGCGCCAGCAGCTTGGGGCAGGGAAGCAATCAGCCCCAGCATTTT
. | TRBJ1-5 | TRBV7-9 | . | CASSDEGQPQHF | TGTGCCAGCAGCGACGAGGGGCAGCCCCAGCATTTT
. | TRBJ2-7 | TRBV5-8 | . | CASSFGGSSYEQYF | TGTGCCAGCAGTTTTGGGGGTTCCAGCTACGAGCAGTACTTC
. | TRBJ1-1 | TRBV29-1 | . | CSVVKDWGTEAFF | TGCAGCGTTGTTAAGGATTGGGGCACTGAAGCTTTCTTT
. | TRBJ1-2 | TRBV29-1 | . | CSVVSGYGYTF | TGCAGCGTTGTAAGTGGCTATGGCTACACCTTC
. | TRBJ2-3 | TRBV19 | once | CASTMGLASTDTQYF | TGTGCCAGTACTATGGGCCTAGCTAGCACAGATACGCAGTATTTT
TRBD1 | TRBJ2-5 | TRBV5-1 | . | CASSTGQGAVETQYF | TGCGCCAGCAGCACGGGACAGGGGGCGGTGGAGACCCAGTACTTC
. | TRBJ1-2 | TRBV7-9 | . | CASSLKMSDGYTF | TGTGCCAGCAGCTTAAAGATGAGCGATGGCTACACCTTC
. | TRBJ2-5 | TRBV19 | . | CASSIEFGKGETQYF | TGTGCCAGTAGTATAGAATTTGGGAAAGGAGAGACCCAGTACTTC
. | TRBJ2-7 | TRBV6-5 | . | CASTPRGYGEQYF | TGTGCCAGCACCCCGCGGGGTTATGGCGAGCAGTACTTC
. | TRBJ2-5 | TRBV28 | . | CASSSPETQYF | TGTGCCAGCAGTTCTCCGGAGACCCAGTACTTC
. | TRBJ2-7 | TRBV18 | once | CASSPGTASYEQYF | TGTGCCAGCTCACCAGGAACAGCCTCCTACGAGCAGTACTTC
TRBD1 | TRBJ2-7 | TRBV10-3 | few | CAISEPQGSNQYF | TGTGCCATCAGTGAGCCACAGGGGAGTAACCAGTACTTC
TRBD1 | TRBJ1-1 | TRBV11-3 | . | CASSLSNQGDTEAFF | TGTGCCAGCAGCTTAAGTAATCAGGGGGACACTGAAGCTTTCTTT
. | TRBJ1-1 | TRBV18 | few | CASSPPGKAFF | TGTGCCAGCTCACCACCGGGTAAAGCTTTCTTT
TRBD1 | TRBJ1-1 | TRBV14 | . | CASSQGLRGDRGPEAFF | TGTGCCAGCAGCCAGGGACTCCGTGGGGACAGGGGCCCTGAAGCTTTCTTT
TRBD1 | TRBJ2-7 | TRBV29-1 | . | CSVVGTGRVEQYF | TGCAGCGTTGTAGGGACAGGGCGGGTCGAGCAGTACTTC
. | TRBJ1-1 | TRBV5-8 | few | CASSSRLNTEAFF | TGTGCCAGCAGCTCTCGGTTGAACACTGAAGCTTTCTTT